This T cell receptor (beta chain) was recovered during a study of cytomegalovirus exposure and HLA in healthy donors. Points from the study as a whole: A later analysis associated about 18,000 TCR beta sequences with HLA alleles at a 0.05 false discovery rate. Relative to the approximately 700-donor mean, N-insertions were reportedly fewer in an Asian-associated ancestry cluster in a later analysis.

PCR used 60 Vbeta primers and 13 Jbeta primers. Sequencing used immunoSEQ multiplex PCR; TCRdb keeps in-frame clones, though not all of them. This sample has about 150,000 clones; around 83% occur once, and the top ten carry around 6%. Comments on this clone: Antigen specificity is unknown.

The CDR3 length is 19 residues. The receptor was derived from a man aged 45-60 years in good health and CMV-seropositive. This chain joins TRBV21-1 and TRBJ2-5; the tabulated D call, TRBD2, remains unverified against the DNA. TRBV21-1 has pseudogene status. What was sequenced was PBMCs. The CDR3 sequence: CASSKGGGGGAPYQETQYF. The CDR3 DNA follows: TGTGCCAGCAGCAAAGGGGGTGGCGGGGGGGCTCCGTACCAAGAGACCCAGTACTTC.